The next 10 T cell receptor beta chains were all read from a single sample in a study of cytomegalovirus exposure and HLA in healthy donors. The table came from immunoSEQ multiplex PCR; TCRdb's copy has only in-frame clones and leaves some out. The table has approximately 65,000 clones, 96% seen once. Material for sequencing was PBMCs. These receptors originate from a woman in her late teens or twenties in good health and CMV-seropositive.

The chain couples TRBV18 to TRBJ2-7; 12 bases map to TRBD1. The junction had 4 bases not matched to a gene; V was cut back by 4 bases and J by 6 bases. CDR1 and CDR2 (germline): KGHSH, LQKENI. The CDR3 spans 14 residues. The CDR3 here is CASSLGQGAFEQYF. CDR3 sequence (DNA): TGTGCCAGCTCACTGGGACAGGGGGCGTTCGAGCAGTACTTC.

The chain combines TRBV7-2 with TRBJ2-7, with TRBD2 matching 7 bases. CDR3 length: 14 residues. The V gene's germline CDR1 is SGHTA and CDR2 FQGNSA. Germline trimming cut 3 bases from V and 7 bases from J; bases unmatched to any gene: 9. The CDR3 spells CASSFSLAGGEQYF. CDR3 DNA sequence: TGTGCCAGCAGCTTTTCACTAGCCGGGGGGGAGCAGTACTTC.

This chain connects TRBV9 to TRBJ2-3; TRBD2 is a possible D gene (6 bases). This CDR3 has 15 residues. Germline CDR1 and CDR2: SGDLS and YYNGEE. V was clipped by 4 bases and J by 3 bases, with 15 bases between them. The chain's CDR3 is CASSPRGSWTDTQYF. CDR3 nucleotide sequence: TGTGCCAGCAGCCCCCGGGGGTCGTGGACAGATACGCAGTATTTT.

The rearrangement links TRBV28 to TRBJ1-4; D may be TRBD1 (5 bases). The germline V and J ends were trimmed by 3 bases and 0 bases, with 11 bases remaining between them. The CDR3 has 16 residues. Germline CDR1 reads MDHEN; CDR2 reads SYDVKM. CDR3 in DNA: TGTGCCAGCAGTTTTGGGACTGACGCAACTAATGAAAAACTGTTTTTT. Amino acid sequence: CASSFGTDATNEKLFF. The full variable domain, in which reference TRBV28 and TRBJ1-4 provide the parts outside the CDR3, is DVKVTQSSRYLVKRTGEKVFLECVQDMDHENMFWYRQDPGLGLRLIYFSYDVKMKEKGDIPEGYSVSREKKERFSLILESASTNQTSMYLCASSFGTDATNEKLFFGSGTQLSVL.

V gene TRBV30 combines with J gene TRBJ2-2; 9 bases map to TRBD1. J was trimmed by 4 bases and V by 2 bases; bases with no gene match: 5. Germline CDR1 and CDR2: GTSNPN and SVGIG (reference sequence). CDR3 length: 15 residues. CDR3 residues: CAWSSWGQGTGELFF. The CDR3 DNA reads TGTGCCTGGAGTTCTTGGGGACAGGGCACCGGGGAGCTGTTTTTT.

DNA of the CDR3: TGCAGCGCAAACCTAGCGGGAGCTGGAGAGACCCAGTACTTC. It translates to CSANLAGAGETQYF. This rearrangement joins TRBV29-1 to TRBJ2-5, with TRBD2 identical over 10 bases. Germline V gene lookup returns CDR1 SQVTM and CDR2 ANQGSEA. The length of the CDR3 is 14 residues. J lost 4 bases, V lost 7 bases, and 9 bases had no gene match.

This rearrangement joins TRBV2 to TRBJ2-3, with TRBD2 identical over 8 bases. Trimming removed 7 bases from V and 3 bases from J; junction bases left unmatched: 6. The germline CDR1 and CDR2 sequences are SNHLY and FYNNEI. This CDR3 is built from 14 residues. The CDR3, as DNA: TGTGCCAGCATGATCAGCGGGAGTACAGATACGCAGTATTTT. Protein: CASMISGSTDTQYF.

The genes are TRBV11-2 and TRBJ2-7, with D perhaps matching TRBD2 (6 bases). The CDR3 runs 14 residues. V lost 1 base and J 2 bases, leaving 9 bases between the germline ends. The V gene's germline CDR1 is SGHAT and CDR2 FQNNGV. CDR3 bases: TGTGCCAGCAGCTTAGGTAGGGAGGCCTACGAGCAGTACTTC. Its protein product is CASSLGREAYEQYF.

The chain combines TRBV28 with TRBJ2-7, with 14 nucleotides matching TRBD2. Looked up from germline, CDR1 is MDHEN and CDR2 is SYDVKM. V was pared by 6 bases and J by 1 base, with 14 bases of the junction left unmatched. The CDR3 spans 19 residues. CDR3 sequence (DNA): TGTGCCAGCAGGCCCTATCCCGGGACTAGCGGGAGAGGGTCCTACGAGCAGTACTTC. This translates into CASRPYPGTSGRGSYEQYF.

This sequence joins TRBV11-3 and TRBJ2-2; D possibly corresponds to TRBD1 (6 bases). There are 12 residues in the CDR3. Per the germline V gene, CDR1 is SGHNT and CDR2 is YENEEA. V dropped 6 bases and J dropped 7 bases, with 9 bases sitting between them. CDR3 in DNA: TGTGCCAGCAGTGGACAGTTCGGGGAGCTGTTTTTT. Its translation: CASSGQFGELFF.